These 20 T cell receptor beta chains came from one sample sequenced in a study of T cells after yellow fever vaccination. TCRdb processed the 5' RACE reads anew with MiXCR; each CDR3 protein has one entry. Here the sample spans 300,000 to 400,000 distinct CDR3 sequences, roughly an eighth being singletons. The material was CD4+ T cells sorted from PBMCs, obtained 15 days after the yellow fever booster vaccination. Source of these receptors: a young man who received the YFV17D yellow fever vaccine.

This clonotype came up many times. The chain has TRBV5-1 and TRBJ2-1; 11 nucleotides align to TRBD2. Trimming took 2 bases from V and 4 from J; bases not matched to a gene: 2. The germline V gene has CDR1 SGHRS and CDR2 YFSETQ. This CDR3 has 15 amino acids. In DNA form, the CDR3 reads TGCGCCAGCAGCTTCACTAGCGGGGGTTACAATGAGCAGTTCTTC. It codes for CASSFTSGGYNEQFF.

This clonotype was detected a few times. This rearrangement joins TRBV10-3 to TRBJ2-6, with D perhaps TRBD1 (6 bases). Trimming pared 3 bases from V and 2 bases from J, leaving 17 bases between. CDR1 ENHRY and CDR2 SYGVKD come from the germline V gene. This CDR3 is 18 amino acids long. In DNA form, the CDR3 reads TGTGCCATCAGTGACCCTACAGGGCGAACTACTGGGGCCAACGTCCTGACTTTC. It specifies CAISDPTGRTTGANVLTF.

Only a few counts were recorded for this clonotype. The CDR3 DNA reads as TGTGCCAGCAGCTCGCGGGAGAGGATAAACTATGGCTACACCTTC. It yields the protein CASSSRERINYGYTF. This sequence joins TRBV7-2 and TRBJ1-2, with D hard to call. Looked up from germline, CDR1 is SGHTA and CDR2 is FQGNSA. This CDR3 contains 15 residues. V lost 4 bases, J lost 2 bases, and 14 bases lay in between.

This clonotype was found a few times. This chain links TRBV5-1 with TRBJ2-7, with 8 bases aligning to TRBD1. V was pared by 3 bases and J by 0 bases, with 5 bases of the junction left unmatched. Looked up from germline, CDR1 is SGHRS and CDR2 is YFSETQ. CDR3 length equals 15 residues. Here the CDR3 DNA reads TGCGCCAGCAGCTCCCGGGACAGGAGCTCCTACGAGCAGTACTTC. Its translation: CASSSRDRSSYEQYF.

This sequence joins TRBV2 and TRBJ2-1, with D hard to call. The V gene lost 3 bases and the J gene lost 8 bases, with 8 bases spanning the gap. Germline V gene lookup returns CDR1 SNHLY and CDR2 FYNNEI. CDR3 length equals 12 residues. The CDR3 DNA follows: TGTGCCAGCAGTGACCTCGACGATGAGCAGTTCTTC. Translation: CASSDLDDEQFF.

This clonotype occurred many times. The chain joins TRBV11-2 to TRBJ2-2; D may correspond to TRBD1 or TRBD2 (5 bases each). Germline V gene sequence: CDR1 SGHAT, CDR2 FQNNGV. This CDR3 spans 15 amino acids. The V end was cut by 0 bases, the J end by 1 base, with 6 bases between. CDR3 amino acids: CASSLDGGNTGELFF. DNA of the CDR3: TGTGCCAGCAGCTTAGATGGGGGGAACACCGGGGAGCTGTTTTTT.

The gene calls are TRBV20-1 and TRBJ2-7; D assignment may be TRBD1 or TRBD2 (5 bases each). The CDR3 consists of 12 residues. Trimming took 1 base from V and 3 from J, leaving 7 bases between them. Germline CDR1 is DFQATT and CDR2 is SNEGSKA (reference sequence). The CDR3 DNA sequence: TGCAGTGCTAGAGGGGACCTCTACGAGCAGTACGTC. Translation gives CSARGDLYEQYV.

In DNA, the CDR3 is TGTGCCAGCCGCAGACAGGAAGAGACCCAGTACTTC. It codes for CASRRQEETQYF. V and J are TRBV7-2 and TRBJ2-5, with D maybe TRBD1 (6 bases). This CDR3 spans 12 amino acids. The germline gives CDR1 SGHTA, CDR2 FQGNSA. V was shortened by 8 bases and J by 3 bases, with 10 bases between the two germline ends.

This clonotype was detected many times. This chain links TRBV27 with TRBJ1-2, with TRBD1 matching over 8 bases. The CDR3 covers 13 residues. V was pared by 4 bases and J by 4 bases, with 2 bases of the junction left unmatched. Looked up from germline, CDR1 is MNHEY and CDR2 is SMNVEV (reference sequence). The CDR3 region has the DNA TGTGCCAGCAGTTCACAGGGGGTCTATGGCTACACCTTC. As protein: CASSSQGVYGYTF.

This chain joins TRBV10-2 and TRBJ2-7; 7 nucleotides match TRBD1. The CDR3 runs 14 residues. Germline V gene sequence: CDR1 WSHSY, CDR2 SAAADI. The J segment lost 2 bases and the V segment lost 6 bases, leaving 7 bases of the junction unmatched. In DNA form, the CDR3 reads TGCGCCAGCAGGGAGCCGGGACAGACCTACGAGCAGTACTTC. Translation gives CASREPGQTYEQYF.

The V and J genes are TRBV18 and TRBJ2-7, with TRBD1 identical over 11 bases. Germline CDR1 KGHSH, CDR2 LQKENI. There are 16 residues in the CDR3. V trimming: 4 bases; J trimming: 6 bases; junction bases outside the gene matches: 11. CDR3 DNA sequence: TGTGCCAGCTCACGAGGGGACAGGGGGAAGCTCTCCGAGCAGTACTTC. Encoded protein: CASSRGDRGKLSEQYF.

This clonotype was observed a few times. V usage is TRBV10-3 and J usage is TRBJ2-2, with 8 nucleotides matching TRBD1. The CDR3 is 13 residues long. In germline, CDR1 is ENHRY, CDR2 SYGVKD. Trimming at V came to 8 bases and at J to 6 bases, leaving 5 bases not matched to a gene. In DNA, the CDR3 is TGTGCCATCGGCCAGGGGGCTGCCGGGGAGCTGTTTTTT. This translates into CAIGQGAAGELFF.

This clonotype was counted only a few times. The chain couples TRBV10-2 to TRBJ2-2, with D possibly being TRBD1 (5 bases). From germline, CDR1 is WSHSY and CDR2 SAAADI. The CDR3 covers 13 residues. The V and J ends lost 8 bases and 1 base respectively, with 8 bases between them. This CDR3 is CASRQRNTGELFF. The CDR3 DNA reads TGCGCCAGCCGACAGAGGAACACCGGGGAGCTGTTTTTT.

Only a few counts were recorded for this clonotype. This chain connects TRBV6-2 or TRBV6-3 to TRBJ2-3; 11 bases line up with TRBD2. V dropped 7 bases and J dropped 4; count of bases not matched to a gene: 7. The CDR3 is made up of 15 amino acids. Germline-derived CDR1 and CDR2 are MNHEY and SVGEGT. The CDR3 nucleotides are TGTGCCAGCATGGCCGGGACTAGCGGCCCAGATACGCAGTATTTT. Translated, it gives CASMAGTSGPDTQYF.

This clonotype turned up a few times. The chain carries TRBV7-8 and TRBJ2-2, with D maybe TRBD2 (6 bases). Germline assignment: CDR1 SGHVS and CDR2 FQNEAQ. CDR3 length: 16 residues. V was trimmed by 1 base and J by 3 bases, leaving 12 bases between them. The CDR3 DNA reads TGTGCCAGCAGCTTAGTCGGGGGATCGGACACCGGGGAGCTGTTTTTT. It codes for CASSLVGGSDTGELFF.

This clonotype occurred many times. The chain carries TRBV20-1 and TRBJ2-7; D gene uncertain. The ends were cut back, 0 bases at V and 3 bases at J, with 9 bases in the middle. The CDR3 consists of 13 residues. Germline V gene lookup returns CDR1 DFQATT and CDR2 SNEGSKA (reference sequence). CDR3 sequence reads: CSARDPLHYEQYV. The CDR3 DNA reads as TGCAGTGCTAGAGACCCCCTACACTACGAGCAGTACGTC.

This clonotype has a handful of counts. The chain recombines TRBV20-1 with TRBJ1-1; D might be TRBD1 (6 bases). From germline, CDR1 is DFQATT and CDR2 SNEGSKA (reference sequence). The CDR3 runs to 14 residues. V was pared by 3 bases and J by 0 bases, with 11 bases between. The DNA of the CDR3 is TGCAGTGCTAGGAAGGACAGCTTGAACACTGAAGCTTTCTTT. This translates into CSARKDSLNTEAFF.

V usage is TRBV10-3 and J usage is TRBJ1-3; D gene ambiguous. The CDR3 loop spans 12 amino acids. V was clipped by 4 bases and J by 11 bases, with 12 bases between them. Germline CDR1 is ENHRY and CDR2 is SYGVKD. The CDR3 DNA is TGTGCCATCAGTGCAGAGAAAACCTCCATATATTTT. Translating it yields CAISAEKTSIYF.

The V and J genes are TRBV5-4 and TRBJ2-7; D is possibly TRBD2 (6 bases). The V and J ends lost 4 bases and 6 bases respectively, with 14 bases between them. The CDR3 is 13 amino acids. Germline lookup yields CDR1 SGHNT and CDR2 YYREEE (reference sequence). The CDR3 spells CASSRVGGPEQYF. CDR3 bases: TGTGCCAGCAGCCGAGTGGGGGGTCCCGAGCAGTACTTC.

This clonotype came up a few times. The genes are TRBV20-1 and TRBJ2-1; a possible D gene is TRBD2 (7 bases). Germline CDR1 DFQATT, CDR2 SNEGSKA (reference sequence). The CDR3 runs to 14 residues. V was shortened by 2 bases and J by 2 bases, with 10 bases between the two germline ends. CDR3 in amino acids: CSARRGGPYNEQFF. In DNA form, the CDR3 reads TGCAGTGCTAGACGCGGGGGCCCCTACAATGAGCAGTTCTTC.